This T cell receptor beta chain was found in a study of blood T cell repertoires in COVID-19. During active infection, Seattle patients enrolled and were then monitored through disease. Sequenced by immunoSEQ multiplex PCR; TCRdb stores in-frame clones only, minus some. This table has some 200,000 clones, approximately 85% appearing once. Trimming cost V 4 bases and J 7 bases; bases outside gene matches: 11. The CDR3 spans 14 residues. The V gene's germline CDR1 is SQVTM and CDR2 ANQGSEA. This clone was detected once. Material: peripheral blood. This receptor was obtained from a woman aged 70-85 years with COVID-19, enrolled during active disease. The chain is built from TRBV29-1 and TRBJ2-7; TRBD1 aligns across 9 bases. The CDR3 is CSVVEVQGAKEQYF. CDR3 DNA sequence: TGCAGCGTTGTTGAAGTACAGGGGGCAAAAGAGCAGTACTTC.